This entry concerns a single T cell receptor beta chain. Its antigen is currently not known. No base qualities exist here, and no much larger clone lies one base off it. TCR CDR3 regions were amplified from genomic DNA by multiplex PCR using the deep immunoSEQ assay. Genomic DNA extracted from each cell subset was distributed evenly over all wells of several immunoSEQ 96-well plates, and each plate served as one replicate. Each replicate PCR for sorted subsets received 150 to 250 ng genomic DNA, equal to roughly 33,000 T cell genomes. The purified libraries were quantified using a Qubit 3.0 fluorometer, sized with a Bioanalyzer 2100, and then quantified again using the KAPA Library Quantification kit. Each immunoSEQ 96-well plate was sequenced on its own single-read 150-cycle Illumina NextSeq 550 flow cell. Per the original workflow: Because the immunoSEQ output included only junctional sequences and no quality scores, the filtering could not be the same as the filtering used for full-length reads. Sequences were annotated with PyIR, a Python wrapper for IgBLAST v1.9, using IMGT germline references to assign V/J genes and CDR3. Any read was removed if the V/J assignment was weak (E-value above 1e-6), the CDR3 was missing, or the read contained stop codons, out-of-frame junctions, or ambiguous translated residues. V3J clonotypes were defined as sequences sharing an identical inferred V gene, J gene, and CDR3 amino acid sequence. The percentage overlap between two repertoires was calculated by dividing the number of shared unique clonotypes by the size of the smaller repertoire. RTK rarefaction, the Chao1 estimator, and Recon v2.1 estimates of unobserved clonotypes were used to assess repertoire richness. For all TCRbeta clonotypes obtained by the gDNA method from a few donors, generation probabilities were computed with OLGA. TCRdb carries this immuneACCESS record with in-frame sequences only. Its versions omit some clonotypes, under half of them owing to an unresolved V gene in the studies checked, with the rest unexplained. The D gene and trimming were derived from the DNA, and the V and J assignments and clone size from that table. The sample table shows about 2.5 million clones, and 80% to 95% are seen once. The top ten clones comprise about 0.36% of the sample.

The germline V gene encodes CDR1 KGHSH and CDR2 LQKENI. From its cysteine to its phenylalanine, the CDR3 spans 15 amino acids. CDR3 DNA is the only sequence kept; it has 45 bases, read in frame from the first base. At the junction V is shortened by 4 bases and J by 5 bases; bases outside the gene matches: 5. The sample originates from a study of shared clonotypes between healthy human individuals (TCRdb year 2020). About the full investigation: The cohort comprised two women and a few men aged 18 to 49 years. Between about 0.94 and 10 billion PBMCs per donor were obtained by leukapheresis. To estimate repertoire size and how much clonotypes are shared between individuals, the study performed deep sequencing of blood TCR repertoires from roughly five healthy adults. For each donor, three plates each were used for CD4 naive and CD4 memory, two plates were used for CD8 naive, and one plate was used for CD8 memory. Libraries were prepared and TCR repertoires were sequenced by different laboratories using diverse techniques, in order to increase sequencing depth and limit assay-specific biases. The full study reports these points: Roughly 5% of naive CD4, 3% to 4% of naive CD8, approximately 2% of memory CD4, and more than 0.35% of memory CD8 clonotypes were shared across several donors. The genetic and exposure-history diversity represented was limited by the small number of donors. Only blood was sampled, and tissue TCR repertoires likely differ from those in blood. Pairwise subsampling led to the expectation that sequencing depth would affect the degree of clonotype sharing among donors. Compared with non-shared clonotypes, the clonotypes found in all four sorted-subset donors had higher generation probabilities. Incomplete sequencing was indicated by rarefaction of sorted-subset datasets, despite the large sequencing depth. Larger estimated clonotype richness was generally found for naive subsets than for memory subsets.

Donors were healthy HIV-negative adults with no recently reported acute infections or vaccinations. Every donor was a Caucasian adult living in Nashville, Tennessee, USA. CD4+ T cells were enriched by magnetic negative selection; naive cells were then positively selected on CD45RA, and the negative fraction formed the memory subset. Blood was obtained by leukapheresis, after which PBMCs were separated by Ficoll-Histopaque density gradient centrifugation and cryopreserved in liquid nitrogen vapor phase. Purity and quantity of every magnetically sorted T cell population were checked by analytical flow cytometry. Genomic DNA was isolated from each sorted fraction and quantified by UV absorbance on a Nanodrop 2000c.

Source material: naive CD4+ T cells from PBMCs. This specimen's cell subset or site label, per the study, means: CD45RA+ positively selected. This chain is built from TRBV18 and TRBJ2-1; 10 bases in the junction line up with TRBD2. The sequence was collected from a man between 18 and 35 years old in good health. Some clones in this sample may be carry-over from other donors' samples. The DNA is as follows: TGTGCCAGCTCACTTATCGGGACTAGCGACAATGAGCAGTTCTTC. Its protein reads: CASSLIGTSDNEQFF.